The 23 T cell receptor beta chains reported below all come from one sample, sequenced in a study of regulatory T cells in long-lasting Graves disease. The authors built TCR beta libraries using iRepertoire HTBI primers and Arm-PCR of CDR3 regions. A single record per CDR3 protein comes from TCRdb applying MiXCR to the multiplex PCR reads. Here the sample spans hundreds of thousands of distinct CDR3 sequences, 16% being singletons. Time point specified: newly diagnosed GD, antithyroid drugs for less than 3 months. Extracted PBMC RNA gave rise to the TCR library. The data also belong to a second study, concerning T cells in Graves' hyperthyroidism and ophthalmopathy.

Here the sequenced sample was peripheral blood mononuclear cells (PBMCs), taken at new diagnosis, from a patient treated with antithyroid drugs. These receptor sequences come from a man aged 35 to 55 with Graves disease.

The J gene is TRBJ2-7, the V gene TRBV11-2; D unclear. With 7 bases removed from V and 1 base from J, the gap between germline ends came to 14 bases. CDR1 is SGHAT, CDR2 FQNNGV, per germline. CDR3 length: 14 residues. The CDR3 loop is CASTLRGESYEQYF. The CDR3 bases are TGTGCCAGCACCCTGAGAGGAGAATCCTACGAGCAGTACTTC.

Worth noting for this clonotype: A much larger clone differs from this one at a single base, so this may be a read error. The genes are TRBV27 and TRBJ2-7; D call uncertain. The germline gives CDR1 MNHEY, CDR2 SMNVEV (reference sequence). The CDR3 sequence is 14 residues long. DNA of the CDR3: TGTGCCGGCAGTTCCGACGGACGCTCCTACGAGCAGTACTTC. This gives the protein CAGSSDGRSYEQYF.

This clonotype was seen at least ten times. The V call is TRBV7-2, the J call TRBJ2-5; D may be TRBD1 (5 bases). V was shortened by 4 bases and J by 1 base, with 16 bases between the two germline ends. Germline V CDR1 and CDR2: SGHTA, FQGNSA. The CDR3 extends over 16 amino acids. The CDR3 sequence is CASSSPKGVIQETQYF. The CDR3 DNA reads as TGTGCCAGCAGCTCCCCGAAAGGGGTGATCCAAGAGACCCAGTACTTC.

This clonotype has a count of ten or more. The V gene is TRBV5-1, the J gene TRBJ1-1; D unclear. CDR1 and CDR2 (germline): SGHRS, YFSETQ. The length of the CDR3 is 13 residues. The V and J ends lost 0 bases and 4 bases respectively, with 7 bases between them. The CDR3 coding sequence is TGCGCCAGCAGCTTGGGCCCGCCCACTGAAGCTTTCTTT. It codes for CASSLGPPTEAFF.

This clonotype was counted many times. The CDR3 DNA is TGTGCCTGGAGTGGGAAGCGGGGCAGCTACGAGCAGTACTTC. Its protein product is CAWSGKRGSYEQYF. The chain links TRBV30 to TRBJ2-7; 7 bases map to TRBD2. This CDR3 spans 14 amino acids. Germline lookup yields CDR1 GTSNPN and CDR2 SVGIG (reference sequence). J was trimmed by 3 bases and V by 1 base; bases with no gene match: 6.

This chain connects TRBV10-1 to TRBJ2-7; D gene ambiguous. The CDR3 consists of 13 residues. Germline assignment: CDR1 WNHNN and CDR2 SYGVQD (reference sequence). With 1 base removed from V and 3 bases from J, the gap between germline ends came to 7 bases. Here the CDR3 DNA reads TGCGCCAGCAGTGAGTACCCGTTCTACGAGCAGTACTTC. Protein: CASSEYPFYEQYF.

This chain uses TRBV7-9 with TRBJ1-5, with a weak D call TRBD1 (5 bases). Germline V CDR1 and CDR2: SEHNR, FQNEAQ (reference sequence). This CDR3 has 18 residues. Between the trimmed V and J ends, which lost 5 bases and 0 bases, there was a span of 20 bases. Written as DNA, the CDR3 is TGTGCCAGCAGCCCCGAACTCGGGACGAGATATAGCAATCAGCCCCAGCATTTT. Translation gives CASSPELGTRYSNQPQHF.

The rearrangement uses TRBV5-1 and TRBJ2-2; the match to TRBD1 covers 7 bases. V lost 4 bases to trimming and J lost 5 bases; unmatched junction nucleotides: 5. Per the germline V gene, CDR1 is SGHRS and CDR2 is YFSETQ. This CDR3 is built from 14 residues. CDR3 loop: CASSPTGSTGELFF. CDR3 nucleotides: TGCGCCAGCAGCCCGACAGGGAGTACCGGGGAGCTGTTTTTT.

This clonotype was recorded many times. This chain connects TRBV10-3 to TRBJ1-5, with TRBD1 identical over 7 bases. Germline V gene data show CDR1 as ENHRY and CDR2 as SYGVKD. V trimming: 4 bases; J trimming: 12 bases; junction bases outside the gene matches: 9. This CDR3 has 13 residues. As DNA, the CDR3 is TGTGCCATCAGTGTAGCCGACAGGGCCCTCCAGCATTTT. This translates into CAISVADRALQHF.

This clonotype was counted at least ten times. The chain couples TRBV10-3 to TRBJ2-3; 8 bases agree with TRBD1. Germline values: CDR1 ENHRY, CDR2 SYGVKD. The J segment lost 5 bases and the V segment lost 10 bases, leaving 17 bases of the junction unmatched. This CDR3 spans 16 amino acids. In DNA form, the CDR3 reads TGTGCCACGGCAGGGGGCGCGAGGATTTTTGAAGATACGCAGTATTTT. Its translation: CATAGGARIFEDTQYF.

A single count supports this clonotype. A read error likely explains this, since a far larger clone differs by one base. The chain carries TRBV9 and TRBJ1-1, with a tentative D call TRBD1 (6 bases). The V and J ends lost 5 bases and 3 bases respectively, with 11 bases between them. Germline values: CDR1 SGDLS, CDR2 YYNGEE. The CDR3 loop spans 13 amino acids. CDR3 nucleotides: TGTGCCAGCAGTTTTGGGGGGCACACTGAAGCTTTCTTT. It is translated as CASSFGGHTEAFF.

The genes are TRBV5-6 and TRBJ2-1; D is uncertain. CDR3 length: 12 residues. The ends were cut back, 4 bases at V and 5 bases at J, with 7 bases in the middle. CDR1 and CDR2 from the germline V gene are SGHDT and YYEEEE. CDR3 sequence reads: CASSSNNNEQFF. CDR3 DNA sequence: TGTGCCAGCAGCAGTAATAACAATGAGCAGTTCTTC.

Many counts were recorded for this clonotype. The chain couples TRBV29-1 to TRBJ1-2; a possible D gene is TRBD1 (5 bases). The CDR3 has 14 residues. Trimming left V 3 bases short and J 5 bases short, with 16 bases between. The germline CDR1 and CDR2 sequences are SQVTM and ANQGSEA. The CDR3 DNA reads TGCAGCGTTGAGGGGCCAAGGGGTCGGTATGGCTACACCTTC. Its translation is CSVEGPRGRYGYTF.

The chain links TRBV5-1 to TRBJ2-7, with a tentative D call TRBD1 (6 bases). From germline, CDR1 is SGHRS and CDR2 YFSETQ. The V end was cut by 0 bases, the J end by 6 bases, with 7 bases between. This CDR3 is 12 amino acids long. The CDR3 spells CASSLVQGEQYF. CDR3 sequence (DNA): TGCGCCAGCAGCTTGGTACAGGGCGAGCAGTACTTC.

The gene calls are TRBV28 and TRBJ1-5; D is ambiguous. The CDR3 length is 16 residues. The V end lost 8 bases, the J end lost 1 base, and 18 bases lay between the germline ends. Germline V gene sequence: CDR1 MDHEN, CDR2 SYDVKM. The CDR3 loop is CASLVDGSGSNQPQHF. The CDR3 DNA is TGTGCCAGCCTCGTCGACGGGTCTGGAAGCAATCAGCCCCAGCATTTT.

To note about this clonotype: A much larger clone is a single base away; this may be a read error. CDR3 protein: CVSSNWDHQPQHF. CDR3 DNA sequence: TGTGTCAGCAGTAACTGGGATCACCAGCCCCAGCATTTT. The V call is TRBV28, the J call TRBJ1-5; D unresolved. CDR1 and CDR2 from the germline V gene are MDHEN and SYDVKM. The CDR3 length is 13 residues.

A note on this clonotype: A far larger clone is just one base off, so this is likely a read error. The chain carries TRBV4-1 and TRBJ2-7; 8 bases are a match to TRBD1. CDR1 is MGHRA, CDR2 YSYEKL, per germline. This CDR3 spans 14 amino acids. CDR3 region: CASSARDRKYEQHF. As DNA, the CDR3 is TGTGCCAGCAGCGCCCGGGACAGGAAGTACGAGCAGCACTTC.

This clonotype has only a few counts. The chain is built from TRBV7-9 and TRBJ2-3; D may be TRBD1 (7 bases). The CDR3 covers 14 residues. Germline V gene data show CDR1 as SEHNR and CDR2 as FQNEAQ (reference sequence). Between the trimmed V and J ends, which lost 4 bases and 4 bases, there was a span of 12 bases. In DNA form, the CDR3 reads TGTGCCAGCAGCTCAGGGGGGAGTTCAGATACGCAGTATTTT. This encodes CASSSGGSSDTQYF.

This clonotype was seen a handful of times. The chain couples TRBV19 to TRBJ2-7, with 9 bases fitting TRBD2. Germline V lookup: CDR1 LNHDA, CDR2 SQIVND (reference sequence). The trim removed 3 bases at V and 2 bases at J, leaving 5 bases unmatched. There are 15 residues in the CDR3. CDR3 DNA sequence: TGTGCCAGTAGTATCGGGACTAGCAACACCTACGAGCAGTACTTC. Protein sequence: CASSIGTSNTYEQYF.

This clonotype was seen a handful of times. The CDR3 is CASSSARGASQPQHF. The CDR3 DNA reads TGCGCCAGCAGCTCCGCCCGGGGGGCTAGTCAGCCCCAGCATTTT. The chain employs TRBV4-1 and TRBJ1-5; TRBD1 might be the D (6 bases). Per germline, CDR1 MGHRA and CDR2 YSYEKL. Trimming pared 5 bases from V and 6 bases from J, leaving 17 bases between. The CDR3 runs to 15 residues.

This clonotype appeared many times. This sequence joins TRBV3-1 and TRBJ2-3; D assignment may be TRBD1 or TRBD2 (5 bases each). Germline CDR1 is LGHDT and CDR2 is YNNKEL (reference sequence). Between the trimmed V and J ends, which lost 4 bases and 7 bases, there was a span of 9 bases. This CDR3 comprises 12 residues. The CDR3 bases are TGTGCCAGCAGCCTGGGGGAATATACGCAGTATTTT. It codes for CASSLGEYTQYF.

The chain joins TRBV4-1 to TRBJ1-2; no firm D call. Germline-derived CDR1 and CDR2 are MGHRA and YSYEKL. The CDR3 consists of 16 residues. V dropped 1 base and J dropped 5 bases, with 17 bases sitting between them. DNA of the CDR3: TGCGCCAGCAGCCAAGGCACACTAGGGAGCCAATATGGCTACACCTTC. Translating it yields CASSQGTLGSQYGYTF.

This clonotype has ten or more counts. The chain combines TRBV12-3 or TRBV12-4 with TRBJ1-3; unclear D gene. V was cut by 3 bases and J by 2 bases, with 8 bases left in between. The CDR3 is 14 amino acids. CDR3 in amino acids: CASSFDQTGNTIYF. The DNA of the CDR3 is TGTGCCAGCAGTTTCGATCAGACTGGAAACACCATATATTTT.